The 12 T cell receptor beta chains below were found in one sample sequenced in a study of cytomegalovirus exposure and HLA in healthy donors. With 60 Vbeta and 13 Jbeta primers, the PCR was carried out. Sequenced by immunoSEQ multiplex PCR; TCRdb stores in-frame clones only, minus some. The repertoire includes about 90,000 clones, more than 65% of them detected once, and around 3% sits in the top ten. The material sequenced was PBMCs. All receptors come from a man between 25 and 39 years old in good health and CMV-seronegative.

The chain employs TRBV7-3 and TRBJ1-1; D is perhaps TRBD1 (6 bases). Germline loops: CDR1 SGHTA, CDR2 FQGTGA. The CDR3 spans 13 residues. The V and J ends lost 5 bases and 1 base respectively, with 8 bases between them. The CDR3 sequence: CASSAQGNTEAFF. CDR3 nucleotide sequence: TGTGCCAGCAGCGCACAGGGGAACACTGAAGCTTTCTTT.

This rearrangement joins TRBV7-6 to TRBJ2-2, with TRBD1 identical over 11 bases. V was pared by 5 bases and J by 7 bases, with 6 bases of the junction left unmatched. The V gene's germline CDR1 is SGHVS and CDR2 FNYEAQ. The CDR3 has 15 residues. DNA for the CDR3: TGTGCCAGCAGCGCTGGACAGGGGGCACACGGGGAGCTGTTTTTT. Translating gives CASSAGQGAHGELFF.

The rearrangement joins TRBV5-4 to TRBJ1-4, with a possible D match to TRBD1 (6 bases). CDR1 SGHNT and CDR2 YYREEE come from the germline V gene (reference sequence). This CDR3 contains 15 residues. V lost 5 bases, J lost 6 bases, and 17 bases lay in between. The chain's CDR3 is CASRLRGAGDEKLFF. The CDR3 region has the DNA TGTGCCAGCAGACTCAGGGGCGCTGGGGATGAAAAACTGTTTTTT.

CDR3 nucleotides: TGTGCCAGCAGCCCTCTCGTCGGGTTAAGAGCTTTCTTT. This gives the protein CASSPLVGLRAFF. The chain links TRBV7-2 to TRBJ1-1, with D hard to call. Germline CDR1 reads SGHTA; CDR2 reads FQGNSA. The V gene lost 5 bases and the J gene lost 10 bases, with 17 bases spanning the gap. There are 13 residues in the CDR3.

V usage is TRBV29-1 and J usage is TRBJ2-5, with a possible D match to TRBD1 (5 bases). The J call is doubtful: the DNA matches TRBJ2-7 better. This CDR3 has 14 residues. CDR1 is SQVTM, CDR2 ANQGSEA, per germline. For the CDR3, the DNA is TGCAGCGTTGGTGATGACAGTTACTCCTACGAGCAGTACTTC. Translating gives CSVGDDSYSYEQYF.

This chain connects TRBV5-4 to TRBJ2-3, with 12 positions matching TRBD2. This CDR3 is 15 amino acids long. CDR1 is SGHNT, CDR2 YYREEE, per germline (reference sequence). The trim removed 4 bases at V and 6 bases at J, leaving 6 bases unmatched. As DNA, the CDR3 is TGTGCCAGCAGCCCGACTAGCGGGGGTCAGGATACGCAGTATTTT. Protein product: CASSPTSGGQDTQYF.

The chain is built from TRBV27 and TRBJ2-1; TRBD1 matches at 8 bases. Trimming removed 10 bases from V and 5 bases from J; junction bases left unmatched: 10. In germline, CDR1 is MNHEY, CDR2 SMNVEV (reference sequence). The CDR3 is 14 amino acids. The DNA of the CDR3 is TGTGCCACCGGACCGACAGGGGAGCACAATGAGCAGTTCTTC. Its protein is CATGPTGEHNEQFF.

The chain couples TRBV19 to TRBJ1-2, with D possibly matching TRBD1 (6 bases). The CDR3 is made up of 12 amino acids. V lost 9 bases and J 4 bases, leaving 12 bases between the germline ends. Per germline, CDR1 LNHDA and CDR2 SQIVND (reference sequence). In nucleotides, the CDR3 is TGTGCCAGCAACACAGGGCGCTATGGCTACACCTTC. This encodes CASNTGRYGYTF.

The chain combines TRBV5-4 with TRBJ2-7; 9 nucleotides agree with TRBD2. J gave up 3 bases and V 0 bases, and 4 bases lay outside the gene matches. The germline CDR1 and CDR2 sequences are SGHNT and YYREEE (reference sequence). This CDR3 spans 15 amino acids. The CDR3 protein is CASSLGASGNYEQYF. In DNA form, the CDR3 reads TGTGCCAGCAGCTTGGGGGCTAGCGGGAACTACGAGCAGTACTTC. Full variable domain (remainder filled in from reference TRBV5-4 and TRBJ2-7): ETGVTQSPTHLIKTRGQQVTLRCSSQSGHNTVSWYQQALGQGPQFIFQYYREEENGRGNFPPRFSGLQFPNYSSELNVNALELDDSALYLCASSLGASGNYEQYFGPGTRLTVT.

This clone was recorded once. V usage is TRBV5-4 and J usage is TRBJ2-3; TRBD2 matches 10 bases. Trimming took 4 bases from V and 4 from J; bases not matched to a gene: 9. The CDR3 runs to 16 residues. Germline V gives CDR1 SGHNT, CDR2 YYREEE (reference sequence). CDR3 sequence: CASSRSTSGVADTQYF. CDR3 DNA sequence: TGTGCCAGCAGCCGTAGCACTAGCGGGGTGGCAGATACGCAGTATTTT.

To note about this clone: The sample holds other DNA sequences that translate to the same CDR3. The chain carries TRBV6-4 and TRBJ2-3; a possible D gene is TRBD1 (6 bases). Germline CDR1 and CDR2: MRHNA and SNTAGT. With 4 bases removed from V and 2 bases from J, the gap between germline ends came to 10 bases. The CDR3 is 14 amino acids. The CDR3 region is CASSGGLSTDTQYF. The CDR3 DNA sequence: TGTGCCAGCAGTGGGGGGCTCTCCACAGATACGCAGTATTTT.

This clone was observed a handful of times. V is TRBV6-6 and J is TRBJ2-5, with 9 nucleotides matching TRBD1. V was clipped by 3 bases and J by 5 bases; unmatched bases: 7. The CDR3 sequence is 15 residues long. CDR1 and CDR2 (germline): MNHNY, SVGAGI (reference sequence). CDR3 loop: CASSYSPGTGETQYF. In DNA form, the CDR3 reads TGTGCCAGCAGTTATTCCCCCGGGACAGGGGAGACCCAGTACTTC.